Listed below are T cell receptor beta chains from one sample, sequenced in a study of shared clonotypes between healthy human individuals. Profiling relied on immunoSEQ multiplex PCR, and the TCRdb table lists in-frame clones only, not all of them. This table holds about 480,000 clones, 79% found once. The material sequenced was PBMCs. These receptors all come from a woman in her thirties or forties in good health. Some clones in this sample may be carry-over from other donors' samples. The CDR3 runs from the conserved cysteine through the conserved F or W. Fields, in order: clone size, J gene, D gene, V gene, CDR3 DNA, CDR3 protein. A D gene is named only where the DNA matches it firmly. Not all rows give a size; the values are once, few, many and, for expanded clones, a class.

clone_size: .; j_call: TRBJ2-7; d_call: TRBD1; v_call: TRBV19; cdr3_nt: TGTGCCAGTAGTCCGGACAGGGTGGGATACGAGCAGTACTTC; cdr3_aa: CASSPDRVGYEQYF
clone_size: once; j_call: TRBJ2-1; d_call: TRBD2; v_call: TRBV15; cdr3_nt: TGTGCCACCAGCAGAAACCCCCTGAGTAGCGGGGGTGGCAATGAGCAGTTCTTC; cdr3_aa: CATSRNPLSSGGGNEQFF
clone_size: .; j_call: TRBJ1-2; d_call: TRBD1; v_call: TRBV15; cdr3_nt: TGTGCCACCGGAGGCCTACAGGGGGTGAGGGATGGCTACACCTTC; cdr3_aa: CATGGLQGVRDGYTF
clone_size: few; j_call: TRBJ2-3; d_call: .; v_call: TRBV11-2; cdr3_nt: TGTGCCAGCAGGCTTCTGACGGTAGACACAGATACGCAGTATTTT; cdr3_aa: CASRLLTVDTDTQYF
clone_size: .; j_call: TRBJ2-7; d_call: .; v_call: TRBV18; cdr3_nt: TGTGCCAGCTCAGCGAATACAGGGCCGGGGCGCGAGCAGTACTTC; cdr3_aa: CASSANTGPGREQYF
clone_size: few; j_call: TRBJ1-2; d_call: TRBD1; v_call: TRBV5-4; cdr3_nt: TGTGCCAGCAGCTTGGGGGGCGACAGGGCAAGTAACTATGGCTACACCTTC; cdr3_aa: CASSLGGDRASNYGYTF
clone_size: .; j_call: TRBJ2-1; d_call: .; v_call: TRBV14; cdr3_nt: TGTGCCAGCAGCCAAGACCTTTGGGGCAATGAGCAGTTCTTC; cdr3_aa: CASSQDLWGNEQFF
clone_size: .; j_call: TRBJ1-5; d_call: .; v_call: TRBV18; cdr3_nt: TGTGCCAGCTCACCGGGGCAGACCTTCAATCAGCCCCAGCATTTT; cdr3_aa: CASSPGQTFNQPQHF
clone_size: .; j_call: TRBJ2-5; d_call: .; v_call: TRBV5-4; cdr3_nt: TGTGCCAGCAGCTTAGTGGGACTTCAAGAGACCCAGTACTTC; cdr3_aa: CASSLVGLQETQYF
clone_size: many; j_call: TRBJ1-2; d_call: .; v_call: TRBV29-1; cdr3_nt: TGCAGCGTTGAAGTGGTCGGGCGGAATCGTGGCTACACCTTC; cdr3_aa: CSVEVVGRNRGYTF
clone_size: .; j_call: TRBJ1-2; d_call: .; v_call: TRBV6-1; cdr3_nt: TGTGCCAGCAGTGAATCCGTCTATGGCTACACCTTC; cdr3_aa: CASSESVYGYTF
clone_size: .; j_call: TRBJ2-5; d_call: .; v_call: TRBV18; cdr3_nt: TGTGCCAGCTCACAAAACCTTGGCGAGGAAGAGACCCAGTACTTC; cdr3_aa: CASSQNLGEEETQYF
clone_size: .; j_call: TRBJ2-7; d_call: TRBD2; v_call: TRBV15; cdr3_nt: TGTGCCACCAGCAGGGGCGGGAGAGTCCCCGAGCAGTACTTC; cdr3_aa: CATSRGGRVPEQYF
clone_size: once; j_call: TRBJ1-3; d_call: .; v_call: TRBV2; cdr3_nt: TGTGCCAGCAGTGAATCGGTGAGCTCTGGAAACACCATATATTTT; cdr3_aa: CASSESVSSGNTIYF
clone_size: .; j_call: TRBJ2-7; d_call: TRBD2; v_call: TRBV28; cdr3_nt: TGTGCCAGCAGTACCATAGCGGGAGGGAATTACGAGCAGTACTTC; cdr3_aa: CASSTIAGGNYEQYF
clone_size: .; j_call: TRBJ1-1; d_call: .; v_call: TRBV11-1; cdr3_nt: TGTGCCAGCAGCTTATCCCGGGGTCGGACTGAAGCTTTCTTT; cdr3_aa: CASSLSRGRTEAFF
clone_size: .; j_call: TRBJ1-1; d_call: .; v_call: TRBV18; cdr3_nt: TGTGCCAGCTCACCTTCAGTGTATGGGACGAACACTGAAGCTTTCTTT; cdr3_aa: CASSPSVYGTNTEAFF
clone_size: .; j_call: TRBJ2-7; d_call: TRBD2; v_call: TRBV5-4; cdr3_nt: TGTGCCAGCAGCTTGGCCGCGGCTAGCGGGAGTAGCGAGCAGTACTTC; cdr3_aa: CASSLAAASGSSEQYF
clone_size: few; j_call: TRBJ1-2; d_call: TRBD1; v_call: TRBV7-9; cdr3_nt: TGTGCCAGCAGCCTCCAGGACAGGGCGCCCTATGGCTACACCTTC; cdr3_aa: CASSLQDRAPYGYTF
clone_size: .; j_call: TRBJ1-2; d_call: .; v_call: TRBV6-1; cdr3_nt: TGTGCCAGCAGTGGGACAGACAACTATGGCTACACCTTC; cdr3_aa: CASSGTDNYGYTF
clone_size: .; j_call: TRBJ2-7; d_call: .; v_call: TRBV19; cdr3_nt: TGTGCCAGTAGTATAGGAGCCTCCTACGAGCAGTACTTC; cdr3_aa: CASSIGASYEQYF
clone_size: .; j_call: TRBJ1-1; d_call: TRBD1; v_call: TRBV2; cdr3_nt: TGTGCCAGCAAACAGGGACAGGGGAACACTGAAGCTTTCTTT; cdr3_aa: CASKQGQGNTEAFF
clone_size: .; j_call: TRBJ2-7; d_call: TRBD2; v_call: TRBV7-2; cdr3_nt: TGTGCCAGCAGACTAGCGGGAGGTCTTTACGAGCAGTACTTC; cdr3_aa: CASRLAGGLYEQYF
clone_size: .; j_call: TRBJ2-3; d_call: .; v_call: TRBV6-5; cdr3_nt: TGTGCCAGCAGTTACGGCGGTCAGGGGCAAGATACGCAGTATTTT; cdr3_aa: CASSYGGQGQDTQYF
clone_size: .; j_call: TRBJ2-3; d_call: .; v_call: TRBV29-1; cdr3_nt: TGCAGCGTTGCCGCAGATAACACAGATACGCAGTATTTT; cdr3_aa: CSVAADNTDTQYF
clone_size: .; j_call: TRBJ2-7; d_call: TRBD2; v_call: TRBV7-2; cdr3_nt: TGTGCCAGCAGCCCCAGGACAGCGGGAGGAATCTACGAGCAGTACTTC; cdr3_aa: CASSPRTAGGIYEQYF
clone_size: .; j_call: TRBJ1-5; d_call: TRBD1; v_call: TRBV6-1; cdr3_nt: TGTGCCAGCAGTGATGACAGGGCCCAGCCCCAGCATTTT; cdr3_aa: CASSDDRAQPQHF
clone_size: .; j_call: TRBJ2-5; d_call: TRBD2; v_call: TRBV18; cdr3_nt: TGTGCCAGCTCTCTCGGACTAGCGGGAGCTGTGGGAAAAGAGACCCAGTACTTC; cdr3_aa: CASSLGLAGAVGKETQYF
clone_size: few; j_call: TRBJ1-5; d_call: .; v_call: TRBV19; cdr3_nt: TGTGCCAGTAGTATCCAGGAGCAGCCCCAGCATTTT; cdr3_aa: CASSIQEQPQHF